These 28 T cell receptor beta chains share one sample of origin, sequenced in a study of T cell changes during pregnancy in multiple sclerosis. TCRdb keeps only in-frame clones here, not all; method: immunoSEQ multiplex PCR. The sample has tens of thousands of clones, 91% seen once. This material consisted of PBMCs, taken in the first trimester of pregnancy. The receptors derive from a female donor in good health, serving as a control in a pregnancy study. Some clones in this sample may be carry-over from other donors' samples.

The CDR3 DNA follows: TGTGCCAGCCGGGACAGTCTCAATGAGCAGTTCTTC. This gives the protein CASRDSLNEQFF. The gene calls are TRBV27 and TRBJ2-1, with 7 bases aligning to TRBD1. CDR1 is MNHEY and CDR2 is SMNVEV in the germline V gene (reference sequence). V shed 8 bases and J 6 bases; nucleotides not matched to a gene: 4. There are 12 residues in the CDR3.

The V call is TRBV6-5, the J call TRBJ1-2; no reliable D call. The CDR3 loop spans 15 amino acids. Germline-derived CDR1 and CDR2 are MNHEY and SVGAGI. Trimming pared 8 bases from V and 6 bases from J, leaving 22 bases between. In nucleotides, the CDR3 is TGTGCCAGCGGAAGATCTCACAGTAACCCACATGGCTACACCTTC. It is translated as CASGRSHSNPHGYTF.

In this sample, this clone turned up once. This chain links TRBV5-4 with TRBJ2-7; 8 bases align to TRBD2. CDR1 and CDR2 from the germline V gene are SGHNT and YYREEE (reference sequence). The CDR3 contains 13 residues. V shed 5 bases and J 6 bases; nucleotides not matched to a gene: 7. The CDR3 loop is CASRPAGEGEQYF. CDR3 bases: TGTGCCAGCAGACCAGCGGGAGAAGGCGAGCAGTACTTC.

The CDR3 DNA sequence: TGCGCCAAAAAGGAGGGGAGCACAAATTCACCCCTCCACTTT. Its protein is CAKKEGSTNSPLHF. The rearrangement uses TRBV23-1 and TRBJ1-6; possibly TRBD1 for D (5 bases). TRBV23-1 is an ORF, with its function uncertain. Trimming removed 10 bases from V and 7 bases from J, with 17 bases in between. The CDR3 length is 14 residues.

The chain is built from TRBV28 and TRBJ1-1; the match to TRBD1 covers 7 bases. CDR3 length equals 15 residues. The trim removed 5 bases at V and 1 base at J, leaving 7 bases unmatched. Germline lookup yields CDR1 MDHEN and CDR2 SYDVKM. Here the CDR3 reads CASSPWTGTNTEAFF. DNA of the CDR3: TGTGCCAGCAGTCCTTGGACAGGAACGAACACTGAAGCTTTCTTT. The full variable domain, its missing parts supplied by reference TRBV28 and TRBJ1-1, is DVKVTQSSRYLVKRTGEKVFLECVQDMDHENMFWYRQDPGLGLRLIYFSYDVKMKEKGDIPEGYSVSREKKERFSLILESASTNQTSMYLCASSPWTGTNTEAFFGQGTRLTVV.

This sequence joins TRBV6-5 and TRBJ1-1; D is possibly TRBD1 (5 bases). V was trimmed by 6 bases and J by 4 bases, leaving 12 bases between them. The germline V gene has CDR1 MNHEY and CDR2 SVGAGI. This CDR3 contains 13 residues. In DNA form, the CDR3 reads TGTGCCAGCAGGTCCGGAGGGGTCACTGAAGCTTTCTTT. This sequence encodes CASRSGGVTEAFF.

This clone showed up just once. The rearrangement uses TRBV6-1 and TRBJ1-2; 11 bases align to TRBD1. The V gene end was trimmed by 10 bases and the J gene end by 7 bases; junction bases not matched to a gene: 5. The CDR3 is 12 amino acids. CDR1 MNHNS and CDR2 SASEGT come from the germline V gene. The CDR3 DNA follows: TGTGCCACCCAGGGACAGGGGGTTGGCTACACCTTC. Its protein is CATQGQGVGYTF.

The rearrangement uses TRBV5-4 and TRBJ1-4, with D unresolved. V was trimmed by 5 bases and J by 1 base, leaving 15 bases between them. This CDR3 comprises 16 residues. Germline lookup yields CDR1 SGHNT and CDR2 YYREEE (reference sequence). The CDR3 DNA follows: TGTGCCAGCAGTCTAGCGTCCGCCGGAACTAATGAAAAACTGTTTTTT. Its protein is CASSLASAGTNEKLFF.

The J gene is TRBJ1-5, the V gene TRBV6-1, with 8 bases aligning to TRBD1. Looked up from germline, CDR1 is MNHNS and CDR2 is SASEGT. This CDR3 is built from 16 residues. V was clipped by 0 bases and J by 6 bases; unmatched bases: 7. DNA for the CDR3: TGTGCCAGCAGTGAAGCAGCAGGGGGCGGAAGTCAGCCCCAGCATTTT. Protein: CASSEAAGGGSQPQHF.

This chain links TRBV6-4 with TRBJ1-2; D is unresolved. Germline V CDR1 and CDR2: MRHNA, SNTAGT. Trimming shortened V by 2 bases and J by 5 bases, and 3 bases separated the two germline ends. The CDR3 is made up of 11 amino acids. For the CDR3, the DNA is TGTGCCAGCAGTGACCAGTATGGCTACACCTTC. It translates to CASSDQYGYTF.

The rearrangement uses TRBV9 and TRBJ2-3; TRBD1 aligns across 9 bases. Germline lookup yields CDR1 SGDLS and CDR2 YYNGEE. The CDR3 is made up of 15 amino acids. The ends lost 0 bases at V and 6 bases at J; junction bases unmatched: 5. The CDR3 sequence: CASSVVDRGEDTQYF. CDR3 in DNA: TGTGCCAGCAGCGTAGTGGACAGGGGTGAGGATACGCAGTATTTT.

CDR3 sequence reads: CASSPRTSGRVSGDTQYF. CDR3 in DNA: TGTGCCAGCAGCCCCCGGACTAGCGGGAGAGTTTCAGGAGATACGCAGTATTTT. The V and J genes are TRBV9 and TRBJ2-3; 13 bases are a match to TRBD2. CDR1 is SGDLS and CDR2 is YYNGEE in the germline V gene. V trimming: 4 bases; J trimming: 5 bases; junction bases outside the gene matches: 13. The CDR3 is made up of 18 amino acids.

This chain connects TRBV4-1 to TRBJ2-2; 14 bases agree with TRBD2. With V trimmed by 0 bases and J by 4 bases, 7 bases remained unmatched. CDR1 and CDR2 (germline): MGHRA, YSYEKL. The CDR3 totals 19 residues. The CDR3 loop is CASSQDPGLAGAITGELFF. Written as DNA, the CDR3 is TGCGCCAGCAGCCAAGACCCGGGACTAGCGGGGGCCATCACCGGGGAGCTGTTTTTT.

The chain is built from TRBV7-9 and TRBJ1-1; 11 nucleotides line up with TRBD1. Trimming cost V 1 base and J 6 bases; bases outside gene matches: 4. The germline gives CDR1 SEHNR, CDR2 FQNEAQ (reference sequence). The CDR3 totals 15 residues. The CDR3 sequence is CASSLEGTGGSEAFF. In nucleotides, the CDR3 is TGTGCCAGCAGCTTAGAAGGGACAGGGGGGTCTGAAGCTTTCTTT.

The genes are TRBV6-5 and TRBJ2-7; 7 nucleotides line up with TRBD1. Per germline, CDR1 MNHEY and CDR2 SVGAGI. The CDR3 consists of 11 residues. J lost 6 bases, V lost 6 bases, and 2 bases had no gene match. The CDR3 loop is CASSSGGEQYF. The CDR3 DNA is TGTGCCAGCAGCTCAGGGGGCGAGCAGTACTTC.

This clone was recorded only once. The rearrangement links TRBV7-3 to TRBJ2-5; a possible D gene is TRBD1 (6 bases). The CDR3 is made up of 16 amino acids. CDR1 SGHTA and CDR2 FQGTGA come from the germline V gene. Trimming took off 5 bases at V and 3 bases at J, with 19 bases between the two ends. The CDR3 region is CASSPDSWGPEETQYF. The CDR3 nucleotides are TGTGCCAGCAGCCCGGATTCGTGGGGGCCTGAAGAGACCCAGTACTTC. The full variable domain, its missing parts supplied by reference TRBV7-3 and TRBJ2-5, is GAGVSQTPSNKVTEKGKYVELRCDPISGHTALYWYRQSLGQGPEFLIYFQGTGAADDSGLPNDRFFAVRPEGSVSTLKIQRTERGDSAVYLCASSPDSWGPEETQYFGPGTRLLVL.

This chain connects TRBV4-1 to TRBJ2-7; the match to TRBD1 covers 8 bases. The CDR3 runs to 14 residues. V was clipped by 1 base and J by 7 bases; unmatched bases: 6. From germline, CDR1 is MGHRA and CDR2 YSYEKL. CDR3 sequence (DNA): TGCGCCAGCAGCCAAGTCGGACAGGGTAGGGAGCAGTACTTC. Amino acids: CASSQVGQGREQYF.

The rearrangement uses TRBV5-1 and TRBJ2-3, with a weak D call TRBD2 (6 bases). Germline values: CDR1 SGHRS, CDR2 YFSETQ. The V end lost 2 bases, the J end lost 5 bases, and 9 bases lay between the germline ends. The CDR3 totals 13 residues. The CDR3 sequence: CASSLTSLDTQYF. The CDR3 DNA reads as TGCGCCAGCAGCTTAACTAGCCTAGATACGCAGTATTTT. The full variable domain, with the rest looked up from reference TRBV5-1 and TRBJ2-3, is KAGVTQTPRYLIKTRGQQVTLSCSPISGHRSVSWYQQTPGQGLQFLFEYFSETQRNKGNFPGRFSGRQFSNSRSEMNVSTLELGDSALYLCASSLTSLDTQYFGPGTRLTVL.

This chain joins TRBV7-2 and TRBJ1-1; 7 bases match TRBD1. The CDR3 runs to 18 residues. Germline lookup yields CDR1 SGHTA and CDR2 FQGNSA. The trim removed 5 bases at V and 0 bases at J, leaving 15 bases unmatched. CDR3 residues: CASSPISGGRRLNTEAFF. CDR3 DNA: TGTGCCAGCAGCCCTATCTCAGGGGGAAGAAGGTTGAACACTGAAGCTTTCTTT.

The chain couples TRBV6-5 to TRBJ2-3, with TRBD2 matching over 9 bases. J was trimmed by 10 bases and V by 4 bases; bases with no gene match: 9. Germline V gene lookup returns CDR1 MNHEY and CDR2 SVGAGI. The CDR3 sequence is 14 residues long. CDR3: CASSLAGVDRAQYF. The CDR3 nucleotides read TGTGCCAGCAGTTTAGCGGGGGTGGATCGTGCGCAGTATTTT.

The chain employs TRBV6-1 and TRBJ2-5; D is perhaps TRBD2 (7 bases). Trimming shortened V by 0 bases and J by 3 bases, and 14 bases separated the two germline ends. This CDR3 contains 16 residues. Germline V gene sequence: CDR1 MNHNS, CDR2 SASEGT. DNA of the CDR3: TGTGCCAGCAGTGAAGCCCTGGGAGGGGGAAAAGAGACCCAGTACTTC. It yields the protein CASSEALGGGKETQYF.

The rearrangement links TRBV28 to TRBJ2-3, with D perhaps TRBD1 (7 bases). V was cut by 7 bases and J by 2 bases, with 16 bases left in between. Looked up from germline, CDR1 is MDHEN and CDR2 is SYDVKM. The CDR3 sequence is 15 residues long. CDR3 sequence: CASTSPRGDTDTQYF. The DNA for the CDR3 is TGTGCCAGCACCTCCCCCAGGGGGGACACAGATACGCAGTATTTT.

The chain joins TRBV5-8 to TRBJ2-2; 8 bases agree with TRBD1. Germline assignment: CDR1 SGHTS and CDR2 YDEGEE. The CDR3 has 16 amino acids. The ends lost 2 bases at V and 4 bases at J; junction bases unmatched: 7. The CDR3 DNA sequence: TGTGCCAGCAGCTTCCCTCGGACAGGGAGCACCGGGGAGCTGTTTTTT. Translation gives CASSFPRTGSTGELFF.

The rearrangement joins TRBV19 to TRBJ1-4; the D gene is possibly TRBD1 (6 bases). The CDR3 runs to 14 residues. The germline V and J ends were trimmed by 5 bases and 8 bases, with 15 bases remaining between them. From germline, CDR1 is LNHDA and CDR2 SQIVND (reference sequence). The CDR3 reads CASSPGAGVEKLFF. The CDR3, as DNA: TGTGCCAGTAGTCCAGGGGCAGGGGTCGAAAAACTGTTTTTT.

CDR3 nucleotides: TGTGCCAGCAGTGCCACCCGCGGCAATGAAAAACTGTTTTTT. This translates into CASSATRGNEKLFF. V usage is TRBV2 and J usage is TRBJ1-4; D gene ambiguous. V was shortened by 4 bases and J by 5 bases, with 11 bases between the two germline ends. CDR1 SNHLY and CDR2 FYNNEI come from the germline V gene. This CDR3 has 14 residues.

V usage is TRBV18 and J usage is TRBJ2-1; 10 bases are a match to TRBD2. Germline assignment: CDR1 KGHSH and CDR2 LQKENI. The CDR3 is 14 amino acids. Unmatched junction bases numbered 0, after V lost 2 bases and J lost 5 bases. CDR3 coding DNA: TGTGCCAGCTCACCAGGGACTAGCGACAATGAGCAGTTCTTC. It encodes CASSPGTSDNEQFF.

This chain links TRBV9 with TRBJ2-1, with 8 nucleotides matching TRBD2. V shed 0 bases and J 5 bases; nucleotides not matched to a gene: 4. The CDR3 covers 15 residues. Germline CDR1 reads SGDLS; CDR2 reads YYNGEE. Written as DNA, the CDR3 is TGTGCCAGCAGCGTAGGGACTAGCAGAGACAATGAGCAGTTCTTC. The encoded protein is CASSVGTSRDNEQFF.

This clone was detected a few times. The CDR3 sequence: CASSLRGGTDTQYF. The CDR3 DNA reads as TGTGCCAGCAGCCTCCGGGGGGGCACAGATACGCAGTATTTT. The chain employs TRBV7-9 and TRBJ2-3; 7 nucleotides align to TRBD2. CDR1 SEHNR and CDR2 FQNEAQ come from the germline V gene (reference sequence). The CDR3 consists of 14 residues. Trimming at V came to 5 bases and at J to 1 base, leaving 3 bases not matched to a gene.